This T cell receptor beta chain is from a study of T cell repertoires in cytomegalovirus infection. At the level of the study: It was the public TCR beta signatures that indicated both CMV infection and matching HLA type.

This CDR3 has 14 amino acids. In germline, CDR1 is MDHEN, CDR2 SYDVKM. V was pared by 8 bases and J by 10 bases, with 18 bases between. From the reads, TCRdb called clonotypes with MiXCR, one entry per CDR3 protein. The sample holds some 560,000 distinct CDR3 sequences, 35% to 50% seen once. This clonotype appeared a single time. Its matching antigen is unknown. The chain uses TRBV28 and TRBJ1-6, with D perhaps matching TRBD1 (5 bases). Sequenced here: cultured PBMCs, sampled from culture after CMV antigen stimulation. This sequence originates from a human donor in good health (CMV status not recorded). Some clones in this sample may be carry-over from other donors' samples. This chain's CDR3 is CASRPGTGRSPLHF. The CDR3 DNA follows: TGTGCCAGCCGCCCAGGGACGGGTAGATCACCCCTCCACTTT.